A single TCR beta chain is shown here with its context. This table comes from immunoSEQ multiplex PCR, and its TCRdb copy is limited to in-frame clones, with some not included. The data show 140,000 to 150,000 clones, less than 90% seen once. Germline V gene lookup returns CDR1 LNHDA and CDR2 SQIVND (reference sequence). Trimming at V came to 4 bases and at J to 2 bases, leaving 4 bases not matched to a gene. The CDR3 has 16 amino acids. The sample comes from a study of blood T cell repertoires in COVID-19. Whole-study context: Donors in the United States, Italy and Spain gave samples during acute or convalescent COVID-19.

Individuals drawn from approximately 26 US areas were roughly 18 to 95 years old. This TCR came from a woman in her forties or fifties who had been exposed to COVID-19. The specimen sequenced was PBMCs or T cells enriched from blood (not recorded which). This rearrangement joins TRBV19 to TRBJ2-2; 10 bases match TRBD2. CDR3 sequence: CASSTGLAANTGELFF. CDR3 sequence (DNA): TGTGCCAGTAGTACAGGACTAGCGGCTAACACCGGGGAGCTGTTTTTT.